This passage covers 12 T cell receptor beta chains from one sample sequenced in a study of T cells after yellow fever vaccination. In TCRdb, the 5' RACE reads were re-called with MiXCR into one record per CDR3 protein. The sample yields a few hundred thousand distinct CDR3 sequences, approximately 4% seen once. The sample here was PBMCs, taken 15 days after the yellow fever booster vaccination. Source of these receptors: a man between 18 and 35 years old who received the YFV17D yellow fever vaccine.

The V gene is TRBV12-3 or TRBV12-4, the J gene TRBJ2-1, with no clear D. The CDR3 has 11 residues. Trimming took off 7 bases at V and 4 bases at J, with 5 bases between the two ends. CDR3 nucleotides: TGTGCCAGCACCGATTACAATGAGCAGTTCTTC. Protein sequence: CASTDYNEQFF.

There are a few counts of this clonotype. The rearrangement links TRBV7-3 to TRBJ2-5; D gene ambiguous. The CDR3 contains 13 residues. V was shortened by 3 bases and J by 5 bases, with 10 bases between the two germline ends. CDR1 and CDR2 (germline): SGHTA, FQGTGA. The CDR3 loop is CASSFGSRETQYF. The CDR3 bases are TGTGCCAGCAGCTTCGGTAGCAGGGAGACCCAGTACTTC. The full variable domain, its missing parts supplied by reference TRBV7-3 and TRBJ2-5, is GAGVSQTPSNKVTEKGKYVELRCDPISGHTALYWYRQSLGQGPEFLIYFQGTGAADDSGLPNDRFFAVRPEGSVSTLKIQRTERGDSAVYLCASSFGSRETQYFGPGTRLLVL.

At least ten counts were recorded for this clonotype. This chain links TRBV5-1 with TRBJ2-4; D perhaps matches TRBD1 (6 bases). Germline CDR1 and CDR2: SGHRS and YFSETQ. V lost 4 bases to trimming and J lost 6 bases, with 14 bases between them. There are 14 residues in the CDR3. The CDR3 is CASSPGQLLNIQYF. The CDR3 DNA is TGCGCCAGCAGCCCCGGACAGTTACTAAACATTCAGTACTTC.

This clonotype was recorded a few times. V usage is TRBV7-6 and J usage is TRBJ1-6; no definite D call. V was clipped by 1 base and J by 7 bases, with 8 bases between them. This CDR3 region has 14 residues. Germline V gene lookup returns CDR1 SGHVS and CDR2 FNYEAQ. The CDR3 loop reads CASSLVAENSPLHF. CDR3 bases: TGTGCCAGCAGCTTAGTAGCTGAAAATTCACCCCTCCACTTT.

This chain joins TRBV20-1 and TRBJ2-1; 10 bases are shared with TRBD2. The length of the CDR3 is 15 residues. J lost 8 bases, V lost 3 bases, and 10 bases had no gene match. Germline V gene data show CDR1 as DFQATT and CDR2 as SNEGSKA (reference sequence). DNA for the CDR3: TGCAGTGCTAGGCGACCCGGGACTAGCGTTCATGAGCAGTTCTTC. It codes for CSARRPGTSVHEQFF.

This clonotype was seen a few times. V and J are TRBV6-5 and TRBJ1-1, with D unclear. The CDR3 is 13 amino acids. Germline CDR1 and CDR2: MNHEY and SVGAGI. Trimming removed 8 bases from V and 1 base from J, with 11 bases in between. The CDR3 protein is CASRTAGNTEAFF. For the CDR3, the DNA is TGTGCCAGCCGCACGGCGGGGAACACTGAAGCTTTCTTT.

This clonotype occurred a few times. This sequence joins TRBV5-5 and TRBJ1-2; tentative D call: TRBD1 (5 bases). This CDR3 is 15 amino acids long. Between the trimmed V and J ends, which lost 2 bases and 5 bases, there was a span of 16 bases. Per the germline V gene, CDR1 is SGHKS and CDR2 is YYEKEE (reference sequence). CDR3: CASSFQGASGYGYTF. The CDR3 nucleotides are TGTGCCAGCAGCTTCCAGGGAGCGAGCGGGTATGGCTACACCTTC.

This clonotype was observed a few times. The chain has TRBV4-2 and TRBJ1-3, with unresolved D. With 0 bases removed from V and 4 bases from J, the gap between germline ends came to 13 bases. Germline V gives CDR1 LGHNA, CDR2 YNFKEQ. The CDR3 spans 16 residues. The CDR3 DNA follows: TGTGCCAGCAGCCAAGAGTTAGGGAGCGGAGGAAACACCATATATTTT. Translating it yields CASSQELGSGGNTIYF.

This clonotype was seen repeatedly, ten times or more. The chain is built from TRBV5-1 and TRBJ1-1; a possible D gene is TRBD1 (5 bases). The CDR3 loop spans 13 amino acids. Trimming stripped 7 bases from V and 2 bases from J, with 12 bases between. Germline lookup yields CDR1 SGHRS and CDR2 YFSETQ. CDR3 protein: CASDPGTNTEAFF. CDR3 nucleotide sequence: TGCGCCAGCGACCCCGGGACCAACACTGAAGCTTTCTTT.

V usage is TRBV6-5 and J usage is TRBJ2-3; D uncertain. The CDR3 has 16 residues. Trimming stripped 3 bases from V and 6 bases from J, with 19 bases between. The germline CDR1 and CDR2 sequences are MNHEY and SVGAGI. The CDR3 DNA reads TGTGCCAGCAGTTATATCAGTAGGGCTGGGAAGGATACGCAGTATTTT. Protein: CASSYISRAGKDTQYF.

V is TRBV3-1 and J is TRBJ1-5, with D maybe TRBD1 (6 bases). The CDR3 totals 17 residues. From germline, CDR1 is LGHDT and CDR2 YNNKEL (reference sequence). With 4 bases removed from V and 5 bases from J, the gap between germline ends came to 21 bases. The DNA of the CDR3 is TGTGCCAGCAGCCCCAACAACCCGGGGGGCGCGCATCAGCCCCAGCATTTT. Translation: CASSPNNPGGAHQPQHF.

This clonotype occurred many times. V gene TRBV12-3 or TRBV12-4 combines with J gene TRBJ1-5; D possibly corresponds to TRBD1 (6 bases). The CDR3 loop spans 14 amino acids. Trimming removed 7 bases from V and 3 bases from J, with 13 bases in between. For the CDR3, the DNA is TGTGCCAGCACCCTCCGGGGGCACAATCAGCCCCAGCATTTT. This codes for CASTLRGHNQPQHF.